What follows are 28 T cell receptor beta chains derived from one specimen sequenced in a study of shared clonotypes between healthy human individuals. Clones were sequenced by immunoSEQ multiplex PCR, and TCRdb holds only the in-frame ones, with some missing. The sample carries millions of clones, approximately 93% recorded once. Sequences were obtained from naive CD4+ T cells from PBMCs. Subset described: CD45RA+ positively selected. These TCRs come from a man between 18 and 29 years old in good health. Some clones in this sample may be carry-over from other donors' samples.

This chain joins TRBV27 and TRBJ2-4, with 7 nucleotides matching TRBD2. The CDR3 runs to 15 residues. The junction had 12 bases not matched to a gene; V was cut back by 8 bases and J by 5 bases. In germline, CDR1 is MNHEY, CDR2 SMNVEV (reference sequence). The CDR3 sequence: CASALLRDYQNIQYF. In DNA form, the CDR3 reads TGTGCCAGCGCACTTCTCCGGGACTATCAAAACATTCAGTACTTC.

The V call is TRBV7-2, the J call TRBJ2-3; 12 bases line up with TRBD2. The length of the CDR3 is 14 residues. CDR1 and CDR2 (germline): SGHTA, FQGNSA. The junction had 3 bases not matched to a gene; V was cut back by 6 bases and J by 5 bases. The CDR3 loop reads CASREGLAGDTQYF. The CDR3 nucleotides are TGTGCCAGCAGGGAGGGACTAGCGGGAGATACGCAGTATTTT.

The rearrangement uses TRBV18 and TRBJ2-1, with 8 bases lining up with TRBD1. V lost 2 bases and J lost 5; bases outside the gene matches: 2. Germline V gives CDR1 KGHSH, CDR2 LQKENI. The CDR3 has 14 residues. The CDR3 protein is CASSPGTGHNEQFF. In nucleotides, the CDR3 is TGTGCCAGCTCACCAGGGACAGGCCACAATGAGCAGTTCTTC.

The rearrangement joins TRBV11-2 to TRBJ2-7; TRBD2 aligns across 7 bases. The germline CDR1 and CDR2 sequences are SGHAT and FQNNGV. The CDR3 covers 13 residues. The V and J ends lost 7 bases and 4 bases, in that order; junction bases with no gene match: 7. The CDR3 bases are TGTGCCAGCACCACGTTGGGGGGGTACGAGCAGTACTTC. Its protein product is CASTTLGGYEQYF.

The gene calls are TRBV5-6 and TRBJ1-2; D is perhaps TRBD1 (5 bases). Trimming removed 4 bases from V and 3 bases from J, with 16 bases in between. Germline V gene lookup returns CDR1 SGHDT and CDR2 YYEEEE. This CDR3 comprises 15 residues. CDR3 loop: CASSPRQWIDYGYTF. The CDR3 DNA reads TGTGCCAGCAGCCCTAGACAGTGGATAGACTATGGCTACACCTTC.

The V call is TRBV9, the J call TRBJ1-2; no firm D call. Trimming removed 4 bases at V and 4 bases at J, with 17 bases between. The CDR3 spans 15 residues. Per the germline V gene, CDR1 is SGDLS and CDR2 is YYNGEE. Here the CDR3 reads CASSTRPDPAYGYTF. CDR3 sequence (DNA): TGTGCCAGCAGCACGCGCCCCGATCCCGCCTATGGCTACACCTTC.

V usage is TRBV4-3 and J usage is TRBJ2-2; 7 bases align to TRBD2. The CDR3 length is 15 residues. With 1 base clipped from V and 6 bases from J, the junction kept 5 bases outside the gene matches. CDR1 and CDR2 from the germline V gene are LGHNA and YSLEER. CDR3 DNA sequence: TGCGCCAGCAGCCAAGTCGGCGGGAGTCCCGGGGAGCTGTTTTTT. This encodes CASSQVGGSPGELFF.

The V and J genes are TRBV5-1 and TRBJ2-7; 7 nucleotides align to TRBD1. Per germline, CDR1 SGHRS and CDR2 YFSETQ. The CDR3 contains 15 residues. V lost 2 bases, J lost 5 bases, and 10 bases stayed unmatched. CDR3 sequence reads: CASSFLQGRSDEQYF. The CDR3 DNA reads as TGCGCCAGCAGCTTTCTACAGGGGAGATCTGACGAGCAGTACTTC.

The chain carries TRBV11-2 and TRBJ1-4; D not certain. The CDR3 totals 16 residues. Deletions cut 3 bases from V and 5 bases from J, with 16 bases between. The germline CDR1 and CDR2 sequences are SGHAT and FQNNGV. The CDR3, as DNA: TGTGCCAGCAGCTTGGACCCGGGGTTTTACAATGAAAAACTGTTTTTT. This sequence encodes CASSLDPGFYNEKLFF.

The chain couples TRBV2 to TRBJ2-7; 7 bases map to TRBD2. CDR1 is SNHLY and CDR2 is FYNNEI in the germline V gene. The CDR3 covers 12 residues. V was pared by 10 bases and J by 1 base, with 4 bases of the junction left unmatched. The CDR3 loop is CATRGDSYEQYF. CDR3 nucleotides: TGTGCCACCCGGGGGGATTCCTACGAGCAGTACTTC.

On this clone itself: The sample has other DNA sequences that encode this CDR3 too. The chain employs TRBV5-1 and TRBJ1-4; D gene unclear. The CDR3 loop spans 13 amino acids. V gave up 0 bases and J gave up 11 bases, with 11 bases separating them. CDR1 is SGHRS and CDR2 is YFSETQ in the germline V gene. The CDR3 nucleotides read TGCGCCAGCAGCTTGGAAGCAGGAGAGAAACTGTTTTTT. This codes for CASSLEAGEKLFF.

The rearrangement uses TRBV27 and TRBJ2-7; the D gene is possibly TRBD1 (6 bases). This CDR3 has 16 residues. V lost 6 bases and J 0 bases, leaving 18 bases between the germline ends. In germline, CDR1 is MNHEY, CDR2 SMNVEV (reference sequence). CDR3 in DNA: TGTGCCAGCAGCCGGACAGTCCCCTACCCCTCCTACGAGCAGTACTTC. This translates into CASSRTVPYPSYEQYF.

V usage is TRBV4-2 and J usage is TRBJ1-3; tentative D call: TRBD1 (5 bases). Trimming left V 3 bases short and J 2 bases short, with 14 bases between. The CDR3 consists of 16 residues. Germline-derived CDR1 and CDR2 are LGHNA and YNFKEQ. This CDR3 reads CASSQYPGTAGNTIYF. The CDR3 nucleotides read TGTGCCAGCAGCCAGTACCCCGGGACGGCTGGAAACACCATATATTTT.

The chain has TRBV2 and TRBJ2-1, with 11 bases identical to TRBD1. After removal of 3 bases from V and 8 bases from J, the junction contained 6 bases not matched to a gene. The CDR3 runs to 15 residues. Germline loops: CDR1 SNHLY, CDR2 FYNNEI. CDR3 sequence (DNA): TGTGCCAGCAGTGAGGACAGGGGGCATAGCTATGAGCAGTTCTTC. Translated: CASSEDRGHSYEQFF.

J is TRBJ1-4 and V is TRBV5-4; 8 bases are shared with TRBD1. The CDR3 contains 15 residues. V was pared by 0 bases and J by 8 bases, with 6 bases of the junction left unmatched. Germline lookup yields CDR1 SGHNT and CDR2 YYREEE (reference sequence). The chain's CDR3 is CASSLGGQVSEKLFF. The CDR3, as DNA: TGTGCCAGCAGCTTGGGGGGACAGGTTTCCGAAAAACTGTTTTTT.

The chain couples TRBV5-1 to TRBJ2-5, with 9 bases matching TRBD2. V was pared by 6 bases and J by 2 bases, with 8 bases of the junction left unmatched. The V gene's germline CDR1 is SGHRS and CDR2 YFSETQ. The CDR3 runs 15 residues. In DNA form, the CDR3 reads TGCGCCAGCAATGACGTAGCGGGAGTGCAAGAGACCCAGTACTTC. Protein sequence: CASNDVAGVQETQYF.

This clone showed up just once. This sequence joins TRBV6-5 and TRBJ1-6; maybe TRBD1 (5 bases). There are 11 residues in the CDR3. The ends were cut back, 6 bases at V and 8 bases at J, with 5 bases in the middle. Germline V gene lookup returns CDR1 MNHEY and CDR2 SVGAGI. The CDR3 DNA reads TGTGCCAGCAGCAGGGATTCACCCCTCCACTTT. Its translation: CASSRDSPLHF.

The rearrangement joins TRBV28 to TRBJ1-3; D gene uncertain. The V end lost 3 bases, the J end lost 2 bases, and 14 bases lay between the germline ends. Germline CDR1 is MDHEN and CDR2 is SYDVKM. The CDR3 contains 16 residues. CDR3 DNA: TGTGCCAGCAGTTTGGGCCCGGCCAACCCTGGAAACACCATATATTTT. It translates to CASSLGPANPGNTIYF.

The DNA for the CDR3 is TGTGCCAGCAGCTTAATCCCACAGGCGGCGAATGAGCAGTTCTTC. Its translation is CASSLIPQAANEQFF. V usage is TRBV7-3 and J usage is TRBJ2-1; tentative D call: TRBD1 (5 bases). This CDR3 region has 15 residues. Germline CDR1 and CDR2: SGHTA and FQGTGA. The V gene lost 1 base and the J gene lost 7 bases, with 14 bases spanning the gap.

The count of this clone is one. This CDR3 is CASSTDRSANEKLFF. CDR3 DNA sequence: TGTGCCAGCAGTACGGACAGGTCAGCTAATGAAAAACTGTTTTTT. J is TRBJ1-4 and V is TRBV28, with 7 bases lining up with TRBD1. Germline lookup yields CDR1 MDHEN and CDR2 SYDVKM. V shed 5 bases, J shed 3 bases, and the junction held 6 bases outside the gene matches. The CDR3 spans 15 residues.

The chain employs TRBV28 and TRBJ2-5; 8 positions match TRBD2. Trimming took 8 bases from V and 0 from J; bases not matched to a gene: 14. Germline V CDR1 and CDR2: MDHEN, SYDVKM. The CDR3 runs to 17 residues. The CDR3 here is CASGSAGAGGHQETQYF. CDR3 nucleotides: TGTGCCAGCGGAAGCGCTGGGGCGGGAGGACACCAAGAGACCCAGTACTTC.

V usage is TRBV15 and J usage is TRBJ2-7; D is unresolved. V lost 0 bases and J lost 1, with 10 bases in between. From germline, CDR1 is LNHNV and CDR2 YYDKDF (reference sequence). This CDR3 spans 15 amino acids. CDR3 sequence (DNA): TGTGCCACCAGCAGAGATCGAATACAGTCCTACGAGCAGTACTTC. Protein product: CATSRDRIQSYEQYF.

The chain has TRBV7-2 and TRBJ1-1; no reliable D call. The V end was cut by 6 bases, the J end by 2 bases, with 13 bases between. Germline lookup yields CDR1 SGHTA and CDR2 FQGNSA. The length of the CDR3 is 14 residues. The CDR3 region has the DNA TGTGCCAGCAGGTCGAAAGGCCTCAACACTGAAGCTTTCTTT. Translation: CASRSKGLNTEAFF.

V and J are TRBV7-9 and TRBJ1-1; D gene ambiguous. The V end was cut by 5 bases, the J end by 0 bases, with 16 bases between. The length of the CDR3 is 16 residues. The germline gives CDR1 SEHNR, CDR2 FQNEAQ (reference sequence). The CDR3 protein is CASSRDTDGVNTEAFF. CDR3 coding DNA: TGTGCCAGCAGCCGGGATACGGACGGGGTGAACACTGAAGCTTTCTTT.

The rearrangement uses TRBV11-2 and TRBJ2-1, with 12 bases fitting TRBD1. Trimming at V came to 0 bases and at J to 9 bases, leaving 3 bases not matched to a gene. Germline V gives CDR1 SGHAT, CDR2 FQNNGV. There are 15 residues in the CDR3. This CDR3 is CASSLDGTGGGEQFF. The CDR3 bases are TGTGCCAGCAGCTTAGATGGGACAGGGGGCGGTGAGCAGTTCTTC.

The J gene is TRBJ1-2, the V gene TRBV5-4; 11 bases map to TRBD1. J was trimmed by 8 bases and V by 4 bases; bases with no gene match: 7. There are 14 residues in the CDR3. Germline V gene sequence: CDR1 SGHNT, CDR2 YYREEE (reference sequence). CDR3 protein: CASSVQWTGGGYTF. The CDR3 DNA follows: TGTGCCAGCAGCGTACAATGGACAGGGGGCGGCTACACCTTC.

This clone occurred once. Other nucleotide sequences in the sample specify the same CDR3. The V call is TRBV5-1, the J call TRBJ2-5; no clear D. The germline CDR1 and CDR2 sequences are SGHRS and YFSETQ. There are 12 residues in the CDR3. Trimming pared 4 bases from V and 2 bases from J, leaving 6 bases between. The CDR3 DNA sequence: TGCGCCAGCAGCGAGCCGCAAGAGACCCAGTACTTC. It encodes CASSEPQETQYF.

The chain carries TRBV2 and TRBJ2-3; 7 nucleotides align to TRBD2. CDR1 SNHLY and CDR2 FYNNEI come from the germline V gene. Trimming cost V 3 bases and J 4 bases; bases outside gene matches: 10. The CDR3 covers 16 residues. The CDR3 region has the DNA TGTGCCAGCAGTGAGTGGAGGGAGGGCCCCCCAGATACGCAGTATTTT. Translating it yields CASSEWREGPPDTQYF.